A selection of T cell receptor beta chains follows, all from one sample in a study of blood T cell repertoires in COVID-19. Assay: immunoSEQ multiplex PCR; the TCRdb copy retains only in-frame clones and omits some. The sample consists of about 180,000 clones, under 90% of them appearing once. The specimen sequenced was peripheral blood. The receptors come from a person aged 70 to 80 with COVID-19, enrolled during active disease. Both conserved end residues are part of each CDR3. D genes are given only for firm matches. Only part of the rows carry a size: once, few, many, or a class if the clone is expanded.

d_call j_call clone_size v_call cdr3_aa cdr3_nt
- TRBJ2-3 - TRBV6-1 CASSVQGLQITDTQYF TGTGCCAGCAGTGTTCAGGGGCTCCAGATTACAGATACGCAGTATTTT
- TRBJ1-2 - TRBV2 CASSEALGGYTF TGTGCCAGCAGTGAAGCGCTAGGTGGCTACACCTTC
TRBD1 TRBJ1-4 - TRBV27 CASSLAQGHEKLFF TGTGCCAGCAGTTTAGCACAGGGGCATGAAAAACTGTTTTTT
TRBD2 TRBJ2-7 - TRBV7-8 CASTRGGGTYEQYF TGTGCCAGCACCCGGGGGGGTGGGACCTACGAGCAGTACTTC
TRBD2 TRBJ2-3 - TRBV28 CASSLLAGGTDTQYF TGTGCCAGCAGTTTGCTAGCGGGGGGCACAGATACGCAGTATTTT
TRBD1 TRBJ2-2 - TRBV5-5 CASRRTGGANTGELFF TGTGCCAGCAGAAGAACAGGGGGCGCGAACACCGGGGAGCTGTTTTTT
- TRBJ1-6 - TRBV12-1 CASSSGRANRAYNSPLHF TGTGCCAGCAGCTCGGGGAGGGCAAACAGGGCCTATAATTCACCCCTCCACTTT
TRBD2 TRBJ2-5 - TRBV9 CASSVTGTNEETQYF TGTGCCAGCAGCGTAACCGGGACTAACGAAGAGACCCAGTACTTC
- TRBJ1-5 - TRBV2 CASSLMDRPYQPQHF TGTGCCAGCAGCCTTATGGACAGACCCTATCAGCCCCAGCATTTT
TRBD2 TRBJ2-5 - TRBV20-1 CGSGIQETQYF TGCGGAAGCGGGATACAAGAGACCCAGTACTTC
TRBD2 TRBJ2-2 - TRBV19 CASSWREGSGELFF TGTGCCAGTAGTTGGCGGGAGGGGTCCGGGGAGCTGTTTTTT
TRBD2 TRBJ2-1 - TRBV7-2 CASSLASGGYNEQFF TGTGCCAGCAGCTTAGCTAGCGGGGGCTACAATGAGCAGTTCTTC
TRBD1 TRBJ2-1 - TRBV7-9 CASSPAGTGNEQFF TGTGCCAGCAGCCCCGCCGGGACAGGGAATGAGCAGTTCTTC
TRBD2 TRBJ2-1 - TRBV30 CAWSVGGSSPEQFF TGTGCCTGGAGTGTAGGCGGGAGCTCCCCTGAGCAGTTCTTC
- TRBJ2-1 - TRBV25-1 CAAGGIYNEQFF TGTGCTGCAGGGGGGATCTACAATGAGCAGTTCTTC
- TRBJ1-5 - TRBV6-5 CASSRTGDRNQPQHF TGTGCCAGCAGCAGGACGGGGGATCGCAATCAGCCCCAGCATTTT
TRBD1 TRBJ1-2 - TRBV29-1 CSVVEGADGYGYTF TGCAGCGTTGTAGAGGGGGCGGATGGCTATGGCTACACCTTC
- TRBJ1-1 - TRBV25-1 CASSQRGLGTEAFF TGTGCCAGCAGTCAACGGGGACTAGGCACTGAAGCTTTCTTT
- TRBJ2-7 - TRBV5-8 CASSLGLREGEQYF TGTGCCAGCAGCTTGGGACTCCGTGAGGGTGAGCAGTACTTC
TRBD2 TRBJ2-1 - TRBV3-1/TRBV3-2 CASSRSTLAGGLYNEQFF TGTGCCAGCAGTCGTAGCACCTTAGCGGGAGGCCTCTACAATGAGCAGTTCTTC
TRBD1 TRBJ1-2 once TRBV29-1 CSISGQGKEGYTF TGCAGCATATCCGGACAGGGCAAGGAGGGCTACACCTTC
TRBD1 TRBJ2-6 - TRBV28 CASSGQASGANVLTF TGTGCCAGCAGCGGACAGGCCTCTGGGGCCAACGTCCTGACTTTC
- TRBJ2-2 - TRBV15 CATSPRLQKNTGELFF TGTGCCACCAGCCCCCGATTGCAGAAGAACACCGGGGAGCTGTTTTTT
- TRBJ2-5 - TRBV7-9 CASSFMGGQETQYF TGTGCCAGCAGCTTTATGGGAGGACAAGAGACCCAGTACTTC
TRBD2 TRBJ2-7 - TRBV4-3 CASSQGSGSYYEQYF TGCGCCAGCAGCCAAGGTAGCGGGAGTTACTACGAGCAGTACTTC
- TRBJ2-3 - TRBV9 CASSAFERDTQYF TGTGCCAGCAGCGCCTTTGAGAGGGATACGCAGTATTTT
TRBD1 TRBJ1-5 few TRBV18 CASSPRTGVNQPQHF TGTGCCAGCTCACCACGTACAGGGGTGAATCAGCCCCAGCATTTT
- TRBJ2-1 - TRBV7-3 CASSLGGANEQFF TGTGCCAGCAGCCTAGGGGGGGCCAATGAGCAGTTCTTC
TRBD1 TRBJ1-2 - TRBV5-4 CASSLVDRNYGYTF TGTGCCAGCAGCTTGGTGGACAGGAACTATGGCTACACCTTC
- TRBJ2-7 - TRBV6-2/TRBV6-3 CASSYWTGVYEQYF TGTGCCAGCAGTTACTGGACCGGGGTCTACGAGCAGTACTTC
- TRBJ2-4 - TRBV7-9 CASSSWGRDIQYF TGTGCCAGCAGCTCTTGGGGGCGGGACATTCAGTACTTC
- TRBJ1-2 - TRBV12-3/TRBV12-4 CASRWGRENGYTF TGTGCCAGCAGATGGGGGCGAGAGAATGGCTACACCTTC
- TRBJ2-7 - TRBV5-1 CASSSARQSPRREFF TGCGCCAGCAGCTCGGCTCGACAATCCCCACGTCGAGAGTTCTTC
- TRBJ2-6 - TRBV9 CASSVRPTGSGANVLTF TGTGCCAGCAGCGTGAGACCTACAGGGAGTGGGGCCAACGTCCTGACTTTC
- TRBJ1-5 - TRBV6-5 CASSRPGDQPQHF TGTGCCAGCTCTAGGCCGGGGGATCAGCCCCAGCATTTT
TRBD2 TRBJ2-1 - TRBV29-1 CSVSSGGDNEQFF TGCAGCGTCTCTAGCGGGGGGGACAATGAGCAGTTCTTC
- TRBJ2-4 - TRBV6-6 CASSRGRGQSPIQYF TGTGCCAGCAGTCGTGGCAGAGGACAGTCACCTATTCAGTACTTC
- TRBJ2-3 - TRBV28 CASSTTTDTQYF TGTGCCAGCAGTACCACTACAGATACGCAGTATTTT
TRBD2 TRBJ2-2 once TRBV7-3 CASSPPSGRNTGELFF TGTGCCAGCAGCCCCCCTAGCGGGAGGAACACCGGGGAGCTGTTTTTT
TRBD1 TRBJ1-6 - TRBV11-2 CASSPTGVRSPLHF TGTGCCAGCAGCCCAACAGGGGTCAGGTCACCCCTCCACTTT
TRBD1 TRBJ2-3 - TRBV5-4 CASSQGQGASGTYTQYF TGTGCCAGCAGCCAGGGACAGGGGGCGTCGGGAACTTATACGCAGTATTTT
- TRBJ1-4 - TRBV28 CASTGLNEKLFF TGTGCCAGCACCGGTCTTAATGAAAAACTGTTTTTT
- TRBJ2-7 - TRBV19 CASSPRTHYEQYF TGTGCCAGTAGTCCCAGGACACACTACGAGCAGTACTTC
TRBD1 TRBJ2-7 - TRBV28 CASSLTGPSYEQYF TGTGCCAGCAGCCTGACAGGGCCCTCCTACGAGCAGTACTTC
- TRBJ1-5 - TRBV11-3 CASSLLQGSVSNQPQHF TGTGCCAGCAGCTTACTACAGGGCAGTGTGAGCAATCAGCCCCAGCATTTT
TRBD1 TRBJ1-6 - TRBV28 CASSPADRVGSPLHF TGTGCCAGCAGTCCCGCCGACAGGGTCGGTTCACCCCTCCACTTT
- TRBJ1-2 - TRBV19 CASSERNRYGYTF TGTGCCAGTAGTGAGAGGAACCGCTATGGCTACACCTTC
- TRBJ2-1 - TRBV28 CASSLSGTGVGNEQFF TGTGCCAGCAGTCTCTCAGGGACGGGAGTTGGCAATGAGCAGTTCTTC
TRBD1 TRBJ1-5 - TRBV7-9 CASSFDRVQPQHF TGTGCCAGCAGCTTTGACAGGGTACAGCCCCAGCATTTT
- TRBJ2-2 - TRBV10-2 CASSGGLYTGELFF TGCGCCAGCAGTGGAGGACTGTACACCGGGGAGCTGTTTTTT
- TRBJ2-2 few TRBV5-1 CASSKGQSTGELFF TGCGCCAGCAGCAAAGGACAGTCCACCGGGGAGCTGTTTTTT
- TRBJ2-7 few TRBV12-3/TRBV12-4 CASSLKGGSEQYF TGTGCCAGCAGTTTGAAAGGGGGTAGCGAGCAGTACTTC
TRBD1 TRBJ2-7 few TRBV11-3 CASSRGTGAYEQYF TGTGCCAGCAGCCGCGGGACAGGGGCCTACGAGCAGTACTTC
TRBD1 TRBJ1-2 - TRBV7-2 CASSPTWVTGVENYGYTF TGTGCCAGCAGCCCAACTTGGGTGACAGGGGTGGAAAACTATGGCTACACCTTC